Listed here are 5 T cell receptor beta chains from one sample, sequenced in a study of radiotherapy plus CTLA-4 blockade in lung cancer. Clones were sequenced by immunoSEQ multiplex PCR, and TCRdb holds only the in-frame ones, with some missing. The sample yields roughly 66,000 clones, about 85% seen once. The input for sequencing was peripheral blood, taken from a patient treated with radiotherapy plus ipilimumab. The receptors here all came from a human donor with non-small cell lung cancer who had a partial response to radiotherapy plus ipilimumab.

V usage is TRBV15 and J usage is TRBJ2-1; maybe TRBD2 (5 bases). Trimming took 3 bases from V and 10 from J, leaving 13 bases between them. The germline V gene encodes CDR1 LNHNV and CDR2 YYDKDF (reference sequence). The CDR3 is 13 residues long. In nucleotides, the CDR3 is TGTGCCACCAGCAGCCCTGTGAGCGGCGAGCAGTTCTTC. Translation gives CATSSPVSGEQFF.

V usage is TRBV15 and J usage is TRBJ1-5; D perhaps matches TRBD1 (5 bases). Trimming removed 0 bases from V and 3 bases from J, with 9 bases in between. The germline V gene has CDR1 LNHNV and CDR2 YYDKDF (reference sequence). CDR3 length: 15 residues. CDR3 protein: CATSRDLRANQPQHF. The CDR3 DNA is TGTGCCACCAGCAGAGATCTCAGGGCCAATCAGCCCCAGCATTTT.

V gene TRBV5-8 combines with J gene TRBJ1-3, with 9 bases fitting TRBD1. J lost 1 base, V lost 3 bases, and 5 bases had no gene match. CDR1 SGHTS and CDR2 YDEGEE come from the germline V gene. The CDR3 runs 16 residues. DNA for the CDR3: TGTGCCAGCAGCTATTGGACAGGGGCTTCTGGAAACACCATATATTTT. It specifies CASSYWTGASGNTIYF.

V gene TRBV2 combines with J gene TRBJ2-1; TRBD2 aligns across 8 bases. J lost 2 bases, V lost 6 bases, and 6 bases had no gene match. CDR3 size: 15 residues. Germline CDR1 SNHLY, CDR2 FYNNEI. The CDR3 reads CASRPLAVTYNEQFF. Here the CDR3 DNA reads TGTGCCAGCAGACCACTAGCGGTTACCTACAATGAGCAGTTCTTC.

The CDR3 sequence: CARKEGYDNEQFF. CDR3 bases: TGTGCCAGGAAGGAGGGCTATGACAATGAGCAGTTCTTC. V gene TRBV27 combines with J gene TRBJ2-1; D possibly corresponds to TRBD2 (6 bases). Germline V gene lookup returns CDR1 MNHEY and CDR2 SMNVEV (reference sequence). The CDR3 spans 13 residues. V dropped 9 bases and J dropped 5 bases, with 14 bases sitting between them.